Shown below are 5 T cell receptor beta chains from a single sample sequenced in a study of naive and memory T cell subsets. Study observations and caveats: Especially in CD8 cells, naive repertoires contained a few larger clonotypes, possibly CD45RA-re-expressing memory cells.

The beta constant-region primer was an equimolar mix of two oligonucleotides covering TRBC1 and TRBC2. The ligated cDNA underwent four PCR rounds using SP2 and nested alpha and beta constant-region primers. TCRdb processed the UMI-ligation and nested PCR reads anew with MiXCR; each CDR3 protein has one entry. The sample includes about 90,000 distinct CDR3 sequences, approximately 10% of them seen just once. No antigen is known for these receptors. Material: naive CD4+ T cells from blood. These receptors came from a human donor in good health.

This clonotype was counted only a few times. Here the CDR3 DNA reads TGTGCCAGCAGTTTAATCGGAGATGAGCAGTTCTTC. This codes for CASSLIGDEQFF. The chain employs TRBV12-3 or TRBV12-4 and TRBJ2-1, with no clear D. The CDR3 spans 12 residues. Trimming shortened V by 2 bases and J by 8 bases, and 7 bases separated the two germline ends.

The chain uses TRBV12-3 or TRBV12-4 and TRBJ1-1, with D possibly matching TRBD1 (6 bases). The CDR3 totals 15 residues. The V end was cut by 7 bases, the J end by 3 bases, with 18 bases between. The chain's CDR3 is CASTPGALADTEAFF. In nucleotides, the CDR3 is TGTGCCAGCACCCCAGGGGCCCTCGCGGACACTGAAGCTTTCTTT.

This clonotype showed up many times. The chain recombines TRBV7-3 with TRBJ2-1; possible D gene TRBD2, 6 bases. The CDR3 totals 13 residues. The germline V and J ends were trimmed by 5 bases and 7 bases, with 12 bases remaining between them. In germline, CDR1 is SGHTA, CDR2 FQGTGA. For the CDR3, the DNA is TGTGCCAGCAGCCGCGCGGGGCGGAATGAGCAGTTCTTC. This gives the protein CASSRAGRNEQFF. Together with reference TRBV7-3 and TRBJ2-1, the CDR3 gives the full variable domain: GAGVSQTPSNKVTEKGKYVELRCDPISGHTALYWYRQSLGQGPEFLIYFQGTGAADDSGLPNDRFFAVRPEGSVSTLKIQRTERGDSAVYLCASSRAGRNEQFFGPGTRLTVL.

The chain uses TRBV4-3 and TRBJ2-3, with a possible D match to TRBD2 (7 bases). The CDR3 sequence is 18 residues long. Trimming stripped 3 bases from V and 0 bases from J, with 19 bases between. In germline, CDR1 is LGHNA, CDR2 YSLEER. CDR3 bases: TGCGCCAGCAGCCATTCGCGGGGGCCACAAACTAGCACAGATACGCAGTATTTT. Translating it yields CASSHSRGPQTSTDTQYF.

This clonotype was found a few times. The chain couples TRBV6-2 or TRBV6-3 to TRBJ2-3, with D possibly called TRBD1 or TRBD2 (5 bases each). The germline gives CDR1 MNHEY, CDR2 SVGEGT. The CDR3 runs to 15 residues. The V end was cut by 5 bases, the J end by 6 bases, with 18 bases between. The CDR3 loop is CASSPSGTPTDTQYF. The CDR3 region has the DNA TGTGCCAGCAGTCCCTCCGGGACCCCGACGGATACGCAGTATTTT.